The table lists the clone carrying this T cell receptor (beta chain) with many counts. These data originate in a study of T-cell reconstitution after alpha-beta-depleted transplantation in children. Preparation of the TCRbeta library involved a method that used unique molecular identifiers. In TCRdb, the PCR reads were re-called with MiXCR into one record per CDR3 protein. The sample lists 200,000 or so distinct CDR3 sequences; approximately 6.8% were seen once. This sample comprised PBMCs, obtained before TCRalphabeta/CD19-depleted stem cell transplant. The clonotype comes from a girl under three years old with combined immunodeficiency, due to receive a stem cell transplant.

CDR3 loop: CASSPGTGGDEQYF. DNA of the CDR3: TGCGCCAGCAGCCCCGGGACAGGGGGCGACGAGCAGTACTTC. The chain employs TRBV5-1 and TRBJ2-7, with 12 nucleotides matching TRBD1. The CDR3 is 14 amino acids. Germline V gives CDR1 SGHRS, CDR2 YFSETQ. V shed 4 bases and J 5 bases; nucleotides not matched to a gene: 4.